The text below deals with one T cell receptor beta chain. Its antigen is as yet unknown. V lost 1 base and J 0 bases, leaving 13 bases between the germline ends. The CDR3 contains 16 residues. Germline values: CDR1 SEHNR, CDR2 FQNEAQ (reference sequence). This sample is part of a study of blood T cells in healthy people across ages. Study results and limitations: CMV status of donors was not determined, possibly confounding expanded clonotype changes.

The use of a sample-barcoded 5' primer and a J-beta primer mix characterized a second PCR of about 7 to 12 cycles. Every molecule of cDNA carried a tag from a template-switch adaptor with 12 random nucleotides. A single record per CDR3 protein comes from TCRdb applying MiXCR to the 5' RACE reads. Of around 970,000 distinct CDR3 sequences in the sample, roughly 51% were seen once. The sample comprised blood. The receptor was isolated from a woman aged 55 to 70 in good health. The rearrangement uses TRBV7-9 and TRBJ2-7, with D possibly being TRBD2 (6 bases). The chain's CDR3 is CASSLGGDGFSYEQYF. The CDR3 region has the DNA TGTGCCAGCAGCTTAGGGGGGGACGGCTTCTCCTACGAGCAGTACTTC.